The next 20 T cell receptor beta chains were all read from a single sample in a study of blood T cell repertoires in COVID-19. Libraries were prepared by immunoSEQ multiplex PCR; TCRdb keeps only in-frame clonotypes and omits some of them. This table holds a few hundred thousand clones, around 91% found once. The specimen sequenced was PBMCs or T cells enriched from blood (not recorded which). The origin of the receptors is a man aged 25 to 40 who had recovered from COVID-19.

This chain connects TRBV7-8 to TRBJ2-7; 10 bases fit TRBD2. Per germline, CDR1 SGHVS and CDR2 FQNEAQ. The CDR3 covers 15 residues. The ends lost 4 bases at V and 3 bases at J; junction bases unmatched: 6. The chain's CDR3 is CASSSGLAAHYEQYF. The CDR3 nucleotides read TGTGCCAGCAGCTCTGGACTAGCGGCACACTACGAGCAGTACTTC.

V is TRBV12-3 or TRBV12-4 and J is TRBJ1-1; 7 nucleotides match TRBD1. The CDR3 has 12 amino acids. V dropped 4 bases and J dropped 4; count of bases not matched to a gene: 0. CDR3 residues: CASSSGGTEAFF. The DNA for the CDR3 is TGTGCCAGCAGTTCAGGGGGCACTGAAGCTTTCTTT.

The chain is built from TRBV7-9 and TRBJ2-7; a possible D gene is TRBD1 (5 bases). V shed 3 bases and J shed 5 bases, with 11 bases lying between them. This CDR3 is 13 amino acids long. Looked up from germline, CDR1 is SEHNR and CDR2 is FQNEAQ (reference sequence). The CDR3 sequence: CASSLTEKDEQYF. In DNA, the CDR3 is TGTGCCAGCAGCTTGACAGAAAAGGACGAGCAGTACTTC. Full variable domain (rest looked up from reference TRBV7-9 and TRBJ2-7): DTGVSQNPRHKITKRGQNVTFRCDPISEHNRLYWYRQTLGQGPEFLTYFQNEAQLEKSRLLSDRFSAERPKGSFSTLEIQRTEQGDSAMYLCASSLTEKDEQYFGPGTRLTVT.

V is TRBV27 and J is TRBJ2-7; possibly TRBD2 for D (6 bases). CDR1 is MNHEY and CDR2 is SMNVEV in the germline V gene (reference sequence). Trimming removed 7 bases from V and 4 bases from J, with 23 bases in between. This CDR3 is 16 amino acids long. In nucleotides, the CDR3 is TGTGCCAGCACAAACACGGGCGGGAACGTTCGATACGAGCAGTACTTC. Protein: CASTNTGGNVRYEQYF.

DNA for the CDR3: TGTGCCAGCAGCTTATATTTAGCGGGAGTCGGTGAGCAGTTCTTC. Translated: CASSLYLAGVGEQFF. V gene TRBV13 combines with J gene TRBJ2-1, with 9 bases identical to TRBD2. CDR1 is PRHDT and CDR2 is FYEKMQ in the germline V gene (reference sequence). The CDR3 is 15 residues long. Unmatched junction bases numbered 8, after V lost 2 bases and J lost 9 bases.

This clone has only one observation. This chain uses TRBV29-1 with TRBJ2-1; 10 nucleotides line up with TRBD2. The CDR3 extends over 13 amino acids. CDR1 is SQVTM, CDR2 ANQGSEA, per germline. V gave up 5 bases and J gave up 8 bases; unmatched junction bases: 6. CDR3 coding DNA: TGCAGCGTTCGGACTAGCGGTCGCGATGAGCAGTTCTTC. This sequence encodes CSVRTSGRDEQFF.

This clone was recorded only once. The chain joins TRBV7-9 to TRBJ1-1; possibly TRBD1 for D (5 bases). The CDR3 is 16 amino acids. The germline gives CDR1 SEHNR, CDR2 FQNEAQ (reference sequence). V lost 5 bases and J lost 4, with 20 bases in between. CDR3 protein: CASSHRGSIFGTEAFF. The CDR3, as DNA: TGTGCCAGCAGCCATAGGGGTTCAATATTTGGCACTGAAGCTTTCTTT.

The CDR3 nucleotides are TGTGCCAGCAGCCCAGGGTCGATGCTGGAGATGAACACTGAAGCTTTCTTT. Translating gives CASSPGSMLEMNTEAFF. The chain has TRBV7-9 and TRBJ1-1, with D perhaps TRBD1 (5 bases). The CDR3 spans 17 residues. Trimming removed 5 bases at V and 0 bases at J, with 19 bases between. The germline V gene has CDR1 SEHNR and CDR2 FQNEAQ (reference sequence).

V usage is TRBV19 and J usage is TRBJ2-6; D may be TRBD1 (7 bases). V lost 5 bases, J lost 0 bases, and 11 bases lay in between. There are 16 residues in the CDR3. Germline values: CDR1 LNHDA, CDR2 SQIVND (reference sequence). This CDR3 is CASSAGQFSGANVLTF. DNA for the CDR3: TGTGCCAGTAGTGCGGGACAGTTCTCTGGGGCCAACGTCCTGACTTTC.

The CDR3 loop reads CASSLGVVVCYTF. The CDR3 DNA sequence: TGCGCCAGCAGCTTGGGAGTGGTAGTTTGCTACACCTTC. The chain combines TRBV5-1 with TRBJ1-2; unclear D gene. V lost 0 bases and J lost 9, with 12 bases in between. The CDR3 has 13 residues. Germline assignment: CDR1 SGHRS and CDR2 YFSETQ.

The genes are TRBV28 and TRBJ1-5, with 8 bases that match TRBD1. CDR1 is MDHEN and CDR2 is SYDVKM in the germline V gene. The CDR3 loop spans 16 amino acids. The V segment lost 4 bases and the J segment 2 bases; nucleotides outside the gene matches: 7. In DNA, the CDR3 is TGTGCCAGCAGTTCGCCCGGGACAGGTCGCAATCAGCCCCAGCATTTT. Protein product: CASSSPGTGRNQPQHF. The variable domain in full, with the rest retrieved from reference TRBV28 and TRBJ1-5, is DVKVTQSSRYLVKRTGEKVFLECVQDMDHENMFWYRQDPGLGLRLIYFSYDVKMKEKGDIPEGYSVSREKKERFSLILESASTNQTSMYLCASSSPGTGRNQPQHFGDGTRLSIL.

The V and J genes are TRBV5-1 and TRBJ2-4, with D possibly being TRBD2 (6 bases). CDR3 length: 15 amino acids. V lost 3 bases and J lost 9, with 19 bases in between. Germline CDR1 SGHRS, CDR2 YFSETQ. The CDR3 protein is CASSSLRGLRGIQYF. In DNA, the CDR3 is TGCGCCAGCAGCTCACTTCGGGGACTTAGGGGCATTCAGTACTTC.

The chain carries TRBV28 and TRBJ2-1; TRBD2 is a possible D gene (6 bases). The CDR3 runs 14 residues. Germline V gene lookup returns CDR1 MDHEN and CDR2 SYDVKM. The V end lost 4 bases, the J end lost 6 bases, and 13 bases lay between the germline ends. The CDR3 here is CASSSGTGANEQFF. In DNA form, the CDR3 reads TGTGCCAGCAGTTCAGGGACTGGGGCCAATGAGCAGTTCTTC.

V usage is TRBV24-1 and J usage is TRBJ2-1; D might be TRBD2 (6 bases). CDR3 size: 14 residues. V was trimmed by 1 base and J by 8 bases, leaving 11 bases between them. The germline V gene has CDR1 KGHDR and CDR2 SFDVKD. The CDR3 loop is CATSDLSPGDEQFF. DNA for the CDR3: TGTGCCACCAGTGATTTATCACCGGGGGATGAGCAGTTCTTC.

This clone was seen only once. This chain joins TRBV20-1 and TRBJ1-3; the D gene is possibly TRBD1 (6 bases). Germline loops: CDR1 DFQATT, CDR2 SNEGSKA (reference sequence). V dropped 6 bases and J dropped 1 base, with 13 bases sitting between them. CDR3 length: 14 residues. CDR3 loop: CSASRTGSGNTIYF. In nucleotides, the CDR3 is TGCAGTGCCAGTCGTACAGGGTCTGGAAACACCATATATTTT.

The CDR3 DNA reads TGTGCCAGCAGCTCACAGGCGGCAGGGGAAGGCTACACCTTC. It is translated as CASSSQAAGEGYTF. The V gene is TRBV7-9, the J gene TRBJ1-2; possible D gene TRBD1, 6 bases. The CDR3 has 14 residues. V gave up 4 bases and J gave up 8 bases, with 17 bases separating them. The germline V gene encodes CDR1 SEHNR and CDR2 FQNEAQ (reference sequence).

J is TRBJ2-1 and V is TRBV11-2; 8 positions match TRBD1. This CDR3 spans 16 amino acids. The J segment lost 10 bases and the V segment lost 1 base, leaving 12 bases of the junction unmatched. The germline V gene has CDR1 SGHAT and CDR2 FQNNGV. In nucleotides, the CDR3 is TGTGCCAGCAGCTTAGTTCTCCAGGGGGCGTCCGGCGAGCAGTTCTTC. Amino acids: CASSLVLQGASGEQFF.

This clone was counted once. The rearrangement uses TRBV19 and TRBJ2-7; TRBD2 matches 11 bases. CDR1 and CDR2 from the germline V gene are LNHDA and SQIVND (reference sequence). Trimming cost V 10 bases and J 5 bases; bases outside gene matches: 10. The CDR3 is made up of 14 amino acids. The CDR3 bases are TGTGCCACCTCGACGACTAGCGGGATCAACGAGCAGTACTTC. It yields the protein CATSTTSGINEQYF.

This clone was counted between two and nine times. V gene TRBV28 combines with J gene TRBJ2-7, with D tentatively TRBD1 (6 bases). CDR1 MDHEN and CDR2 SYDVKM come from the germline V gene. The V end was cut by 7 bases, the J end by 6 bases, with 13 bases between. The CDR3 runs 12 residues. This chain's CDR3 is CASMGRGPEQYF. DNA of the CDR3: TGTGCCAGCATGGGCAGGGGTCCCGAGCAGTACTTC. The variable domain in full, completed from reference TRBV28 and TRBJ2-7, reads DVKVTQSSRYLVKRTGEKVFLECVQDMDHENMFWYRQDPGLGLRLIYFSYDVKMKEKGDIPEGYSVSREKKERFSLILESASTNQTSMYLCASMGRGPEQYFGPGTRLTVT.

The chain recombines TRBV27 with TRBJ2-3; TRBD2 agrees at 12 bases. Germline V gives CDR1 MNHEY, CDR2 SMNVEV (reference sequence). CDR3 length: 17 residues. J lost 5 bases, V lost 2 bases, and 8 bases had no gene match. This CDR3 reads CASSLRLAGGPGDTQYF. The CDR3 DNA reads TGTGCCAGCAGTTTAAGGCTAGCGGGAGGGCCCGGAGATACGCAGTATTTT.